Listed below are T cell receptor beta chains from one sample, sequenced in a study of CXCR3-negative and CXCR3-positive naive CD8 T cells. TCRdb re-analyzed the 5' RACE reads; it lists each CDR3 protein once, without DNA. In total, the table holds 80,000 to 95,000 distinct CDR3 sequences. Sequencing used naive CXCR3- CD8+ T cells from blood. The source is a human donor in good health. Some clones in this sample may be carry-over from other donors' samples. Both conserved end residues are part of each CDR3.

V: TRBV5-1
J: TRBJ2-7
CDR3: CASSQGLAGGPHEQYF

V: TRBV4-2
J: TRBJ2-1
CDR3: CASSQPFFDEQFF

V: TRBV10-3
J: TRBJ2-7
CDR3: CAISVDREGSYEQYF

V: TRBV4-1
J: TRBJ1-1
CDR3: CASSPGAQTEAFF

V: TRBV7-3
J: TRBJ2-1
CDR3: CASSSLGGQDEQFF

V: TRBV24-1
J: TRBJ1-2
CDR3: CATRPGQGNRGYTF

V: TRBV7-8
J: TRBJ1-1
CDR3: CASSLRVLGVLTEAFF

V: TRBV6-5
J: TRBJ1-1
CDR3: CASSYSIAGLYTEAFF

V: TRBV7-9
J: TRBJ2-2
CDR3: CASSLTDISPRQRTGELFF

V: TRBV7-6
J: TRBJ2-7
CDR3: CASSLSPDRPEQYF

V: TRBV29-1
J: TRBJ2-7
CDR3: CSVCTRGAYEQYF

V: TRBV21-1
J: TRBJ1-1
CDR3: CASSKRTRVSTEAFF

V: TRBV10-2
J: TRBJ1-5
CDR3: CASRTGTGDLSNQPQHF

V: TRBV6-6
J: TRBJ2-1
CDR3: CASSYSPGNEQFF

V: TRBV28
J: TRBJ2-5
CDR3: CASSSGTTYQETQYF

V: TRBV7-6
J: TRBJ1-5
CDR3: CASSDTQGAPLHF

V: TRBV7-7
J: TRBJ1-1
CDR3: CASSLPGTGTEAFF

V: TRBV29-1
J: TRBJ1-2
CDR3: CSVEGLSNYGYTF

V: TRBV11-3
J: TRBJ2-3
CDR3: CASSSRDKDTDTQYF

V: TRBV5-1
J: TRBJ2-7
CDR3: CASRTSGSYEQYF

V: TRBV7-9
J: TRBJ2-1
CDR3: CASSSTRPSAGARSYNEQFF

V: TRBV28
J: TRBJ2-3
CDR3: CASSLEGGSTDTQYF

V: TRBV28
J: TRBJ2-3
CDR3: CASSFSGTGGMDTQYF